The 24 T cell receptor beta chains given below trace back to one sample, sequenced in a study of blood T cell repertoires in COVID-19. TCRdb's table, derived via immunoSEQ multiplex PCR, lists solely in-frame clones and lacks some. The sample records 200,000 to 250,000 clones, roughly nine tenths being singletons. Sequenced input: PBMCs or T cells enriched from blood (not recorded which). Receptors originate from a woman aged 50 to 60 in a cohort exposed to, infected with or recovered from COVID-19 (not recorded which).

The gene calls are TRBV30 and TRBJ2-6, with TRBD1 matching over 11 bases. Germline V gene lookup returns CDR1 GTSNPN and CDR2 SVGIG (reference sequence). With 1 base clipped from V and 2 bases from J, the junction kept 7 bases outside the gene matches. CDR3 length equals 18 residues. CDR3 DNA sequence: TGTGCCTGGAGTGCACCGGGACAGGGGGAGCCTGGGGCCAACGTCCTGACTTTC. Encoded protein: CAWSAPGQGEPGANVLTF.

The chain combines TRBV19 with TRBJ2-2; TRBD1 might be the D (6 bases). The CDR3 loop spans 16 amino acids. Germline V gives CDR1 LNHDA, CDR2 SQIVND (reference sequence). V was clipped by 11 bases and J by 2 bases, with 21 bases between them. CDR3 DNA sequence: TGTGCCGGAAGTAGGCTCGGGACATTAAACACCGGGGAGCTGTTTTTT. It codes for CAGSRLGTLNTGELFF.

V and J are TRBV7-8 and TRBJ2-1; 10 bases align to TRBD1. V trimming: 5 bases; J trimming: 7 bases; junction bases outside the gene matches: 11. Germline V gene data show CDR1 as SGHVS and CDR2 as FQNEAQ. The CDR3 loop spans 16 amino acids. The CDR3 here is CASSRVGTGEPNEQFF. DNA for the CDR3: TGTGCCAGCAGCCGAGTCGGGACAGGGGAGCCTAATGAGCAGTTCTTC.

The genes are TRBV11-2 and TRBJ2-1, with TRBD2 identical over 7 bases. V trimming: 5 bases; J trimming: 0 bases; junction bases outside the gene matches: 4. The CDR3 extends over 15 amino acids. Germline assignment: CDR1 SGHAT and CDR2 FQNNGV. In nucleotides, the CDR3 is TGTGCCAGCAGCCGATTAGCGGGCTCCTACAATGAGCAGTTCTTC. This gives the protein CASSRLAGSYNEQFF. The full variable domain, its missing parts supplied by reference TRBV11-2 and TRBJ2-1, is EAGVAQSPRYKIIEKRQSVAFWCNPISGHATLYWYQQILGQGPKLLIQFQNNGVVDDSQLPKDRFSAERLKGVDSTLKIQPAKLEDSAVYLCASSRLAGSYNEQFFGPGTRLTVL.

This chain joins TRBV10-3 and TRBJ1-5; unclear D gene. This CDR3 region has 16 residues. V was pared by 10 bases and J by 1 base, with 20 bases between. Germline CDR1 ENHRY, CDR2 SYGVKD. For the CDR3, the DNA is TGTGCCACCCGAGAGGTAATACTAAACAGCAATCAGCCCCAGCATTTT. Translation gives CATREVILNSNQPQHF.

The CDR3: CASRGPRAGTQYF. The DNA for the CDR3 is TGTGCCAGTAGAGGTCCGAGAGCAGGTACGCAGTATTTT. V gene TRBV19 combines with J gene TRBJ2-3; D is unresolved. This CDR3 is built from 13 residues. Trimming left V 6 bases short and J 8 bases short, with 15 bases between. In germline, CDR1 is LNHDA, CDR2 SQIVND (reference sequence).

The chain couples TRBV29-1 to TRBJ1-1; perhaps TRBD1 as D (5 bases). The ends were cut back, 3 bases at V and 1 base at J, with 6 bases in the middle. CDR3 length: 12 residues. Germline V lookup: CDR1 SQVTM, CDR2 ANQGSEA. CDR3 in amino acids: CSVDRENTEAFF. DNA for the CDR3: TGCAGCGTTGACAGGGAGAACACTGAAGCTTTCTTT.

This clone was seen only a few times. The CDR3 loop is CASSLVTGQGEQYF. The CDR3 DNA follows: TGTGCCAGCAGCTTAGTGACAGGCCAGGGAGAGCAGTACTTC. The chain uses TRBV7-2 and TRBJ2-7; tentative D call: TRBD1 (6 bases). V lost 1 base, J lost 7 bases, and 14 bases lay in between. The CDR3 sequence is 14 residues long. Germline assignment: CDR1 SGHTA and CDR2 FQGNSA.

The chain links TRBV11-2 to TRBJ2-2; 8 nucleotides align to TRBD1. CDR1 and CDR2 (germline): SGHAT, FQNNGV. The CDR3 covers 15 residues. V was pared by 3 bases and J by 1 base, with 1 base of the junction left unmatched. The CDR3, as DNA: TGTGCCAGCAGCTTCGACAGGGGGAACACCGGGGAGCTGTTTTTT. Encoded protein: CASSFDRGNTGELFF.

This chain joins TRBV6-6 and TRBJ2-3, with D perhaps matching TRBD2 (7 bases). Germline V gives CDR1 MNHNY, CDR2 SVGAGI (reference sequence). Between the trimmed V and J ends, which lost 2 bases and 6 bases, there was a span of 12 bases. CDR3 length equals 14 residues. The CDR3 protein is CASSYGGAWDTQYF. The DNA for the CDR3 is TGTGCCAGCAGTTACGGGGGGGCCTGGGATACGCAGTATTTT.

V is TRBV7-2 and J is TRBJ1-1; the D is unclear. The V end was cut by 5 bases, the J end by 6 bases, with 19 bases between. Germline assignment: CDR1 SGHTA and CDR2 FQGNSA. The CDR3 is 15 amino acids. The CDR3, as DNA: TGTGCCAGCAGCCCGATGGGCCAGGCCGGGGCTGAAGCTTTCTTT. It translates to CASSPMGQAGAEAFF.

The V gene is TRBV18, the J gene TRBJ2-5; D is undetermined. Germline V lookup: CDR1 KGHSH, CDR2 LQKENI. The CDR3 is 13 residues long. Trimming took 2 bases from V and 5 from J, leaving 9 bases between them. The CDR3 bases are TGTGCCAGCTCACCAAATTCCGGGGAGACCCAGTACTTC. It translates to CASSPNSGETQYF.

This rearrangement joins TRBV28 to TRBJ1-5, with 7 bases aligning to TRBD1. Germline trimming cut 1 base from V and 4 bases from J; bases unmatched to any gene: 1. CDR3 size: 14 residues. Germline V lookup: CDR1 MDHEN, CDR2 SYDVKM. CDR3 protein: CASSLSTGNQPQHF. The CDR3 DNA follows: TGTGCCAGCAGTTTATCGACAGGGAATCAGCCCCAGCATTTT.

This clone was counted only a few times. Other DNA sequences of this sample code for an identical CDR3. The V gene is TRBV9, the J gene TRBJ2-5, with 7 bases aligning to TRBD1. CDR3 length: 15 amino acids. CDR1 and CDR2 (germline): SGDLS, YYNGEE. Trimming cost V 2 bases and J 0 bases; bases outside gene matches: 4. The CDR3 spells CASSVGTAYQETQYF. CDR3 DNA: TGTGCCAGCAGCGTCGGGACAGCGTACCAAGAGACCCAGTACTTC.

The rearrangement links TRBV9 to TRBJ1-3, with D unclear. The V and J ends lost 4 bases and 8 bases respectively, with 19 bases between them. Germline V lookup: CDR1 SGDLS, CDR2 YYNGEE. The CDR3 spans 15 residues. CDR3 sequence (DNA): TGTGCCAGCAGCCCCGGTAGCGGTCGGAAGGACACCATATATTTT. Translated: CASSPGSGRKDTIYF.

This clone came up once. The chain joins TRBV7-3 to TRBJ1-1; 7 bases fit TRBD1. The V and J ends lost 3 bases and 2 bases, in that order; junction bases with no gene match: 6. The CDR3 runs to 15 residues. Germline-derived CDR1 and CDR2 are SGHTA and FQGTGA. The CDR3, as DNA: TGTGCCAGCAGCTTGAATCAGGGGGGAAACACTGAAGCTTTCTTT. Protein product: CASSLNQGGNTEAFF.

CDR3 nucleotides: TGTGCCAGCAGCGTTCAGGGGGCGTTGAACACTGAAGCTTTCTTT. Protein: CASSVQGALNTEAFF. This sequence joins TRBV11-2 and TRBJ1-1; 8 nucleotides align to TRBD1. With 5 bases clipped from V and 0 bases from J, the junction kept 5 bases outside the gene matches. The germline V gene has CDR1 SGHAT and CDR2 FQNNGV. The CDR3 spans 15 residues. Looking up the rest from reference TRBV11-2 and TRBJ1-1 gives the full variable domain: EAGVAQSPRYKIIEKRQSVAFWCNPISGHATLYWYQQILGQGPKLLIQFQNNGVVDDSQLPKDRFSAERLKGVDSTLKIQPAKLEDSAVYLCASSVQGALNTEAFFGQGTRLTVV.

The chain carries TRBV7-9 and TRBJ2-7, with TRBD1 matching over 9 bases. Germline V lookup: CDR1 SEHNR, CDR2 FQNEAQ (reference sequence). V lost 5 bases and J lost 6; bases outside the gene matches: 14. The CDR3 has 16 amino acids. The CDR3 loop is CASSPVRGTGQGEQYF. The CDR3 nucleotides are TGTGCCAGCAGCCCCGTCCGCGGGACAGGGCAAGGCGAGCAGTACTTC.

The chain employs TRBV2 and TRBJ2-5; no clear D. Looked up from germline, CDR1 is SNHLY and CDR2 is FYNNEI. V was cut by 3 bases and J by 2 bases, with 7 bases left in between. The CDR3 runs 13 residues. CDR3 in DNA: TGTGCCAGCAGTGACAGGATTCAAGAGACCCAGTACTTC. Its translation: CASSDRIQETQYF.

The V call is TRBV6-2 or TRBV6-3, the J call TRBJ1-4; 10 bases fit TRBD1. J lost 0 bases, V lost 6 bases, and 7 bases had no gene match. There are 17 residues in the CDR3. Germline loops: CDR1 MNHEY, CDR2 SVGEGT. The CDR3 sequence: CASSLDRGRSTNEKLFF. Here the CDR3 DNA reads TGTGCCAGCAGCCTCGACAGGGGGCGGTCAACTAATGAAAAACTGTTTTTT.

The chain uses TRBV19 and TRBJ2-1; D is uncertain. CDR3 size: 12 residues. Trimming left V 2 bases short and J 9 bases short, with 8 bases between. The germline V gene has CDR1 LNHDA and CDR2 SQIVND (reference sequence). DNA for the CDR3: TGTGCCAGTAGTATAAGAGGTTCTGAGCAGTTCTTC. Translating it yields CASSIRGSEQFF.

The chain has TRBV5-1 and TRBJ2-7, with TRBD1 identical over 11 bases. The CDR3 has 15 residues. Trimming took 0 bases from V and 7 from J; bases not matched to a gene: 6. The V gene's germline CDR1 is SGHRS and CDR2 YFSETQ. The CDR3 bases are TGCGCCAGCAGCTTGGAACGGACAGGGGGCATAGAGCAGTACTTC. As protein: CASSLERTGGIEQYF.

Turning to this clone: This specimen includes other DNA sequences encoding the same CDR3. The V and J genes are TRBV7-9 and TRBJ1-4, with a tentative D call TRBD1 (5 bases). V lost 5 bases, J lost 4 bases, and 11 bases lay in between. The CDR3 runs to 14 residues. Germline V gives CDR1 SEHNR, CDR2 FQNEAQ (reference sequence). CDR3 protein: CASSLAGGNEKLFF. The DNA of the CDR3 is TGTGCCAGCAGCCTGGCGGGGGGTAATGAAAAACTGTTTTTT.

This chain joins TRBV9 and TRBJ2-3; TRBD1 matches 7 bases. The CDR3 length is 15 residues. The V and J ends lost 2 bases and 4 bases, in that order; junction bases with no gene match: 7. CDR1 and CDR2 from the germline V gene are SGDLS and YYNGEE. The chain's CDR3 is CASSVSLTGADTQYF. The CDR3 bases are TGTGCCAGCAGCGTGAGTCTTACAGGGGCAGATACGCAGTATTTT.